These T cell receptor beta chains were read from a single sample in a study of cytomegalovirus exposure and HLA in healthy donors. Assay: immunoSEQ multiplex PCR; the TCRdb copy retains only in-frame clones and omits some. The repertoire holds 200,000 to 250,000 clones, with 80% to 95% as singletons. Sequencing input: PBMCs. The receptors stem from a woman between 18 and 29 years old in good health and CMV-seronegative. Both conserved end residues are part of each CDR3. The order of the fields is clone size, J gene, D gene, V gene, CDR3 DNA, CDR3 protein. The D gene is left open where the match is weak. The size field is filled for only some rows; it gives once, few, many or a size class.

NA TRBJ1-1 TRBD1 TRBV5-1 TGCGCCAGCAGAGAGACAGGGGACACTGAAGCTTTCTTT CASRETGDTEAFF
NA TRBJ1-3 NA TRBV11-3 TGTGCCAGCAGCCGAGGGCCAGCTAGCTCTGGAAACACCATATATTTT CASSRGPASSGNTIYF
NA TRBJ2-2 NA TRBV11-3 TGTGCCAGCAGCTTTGTCCAGGGAGGCACCGGGGAGCTGTTTTTT CASSFVQGGTGELFF
NA TRBJ2-7 NA TRBV21-1 NA CASLNVAGGSYEQYF
NA TRBJ2-6 TRBD1 TRBV19 TGTGCCAGTAATGACAGGGGGATAAGCTCTGGGGCCAACGTCCTGACTTTC CASNDRGISSGANVLTF
NA TRBJ1-4 TRBD1 TRBV19 TGTGCCAGTCTAGACAGGGCCTCTGAAAAACTGTTTTTT CASLDRASEKLFF
NA TRBJ1-1 NA TRBV5-1 TGCGCCAGCAGCTTAAAATCAGAGAACACTGAAGCTTTCTTT CASSLKSENTEAFF
NA TRBJ2-1 TRBD1 TRBV5-1 TGCGCCAGCAGCTTGCCGACAGGGAAAGGTAGCGATGAGCAGTTCTTC CASSLPTGKGSDEQFF
NA TRBJ2-3 TRBD1 TRBV29-1 TGCAGCACAAGACAGGGGGGAGGCACAGATACGCAGTATTTT CSTRQGGGTDTQYF
NA TRBJ2-7 TRBD2 TRBV30 TGTGCCTGGCCAGTGTCACAAGGCGGGAGGAAGGACGAGCAGTACTTC CAWPVSQGGRKDEQYF
NA TRBJ2-6 TRBD1 TRBV25-1 TGTGCCAGCAGTGACCACAGGGGCCGGGCCAACGTCCTGACTTTC CASSDHRGRANVLTF
NA TRBJ1-5 NA TRBV5-5 TGTGCCAGCAGCTTGGCCCCACAGGGAAGACAGCCCCAGCATTTT CASSLAPQGRQPQHF
few TRBJ2-7 NA TRBV6-5 TGTGCCAGCAGGGAGTTCTCCTACGAGCAGTACTTC CASREFSYEQYF
NA TRBJ2-3 TRBD2 TRBV6-1 TGTGCCAGCAGTGAGGGTCCTAGCGGTTACACAGATACGCAGTATTTT CASSEGPSGYTDTQYF
NA TRBJ1-2 TRBD1 TRBV18 TGTGCCAGCTCATTTGGACAGGGTCATGGCTACACCTTC CASSFGQGHGYTF
NA TRBJ2-1 NA TRBV6-4 TGTGCCAGCAGTGTACTCCCGACTAGCAATGAGCAGTTCTTC CASSVLPTSNEQFF
once TRBJ2-5 NA TRBV7-8 TGTGCCAGCAGCTCAGGAGAGACCCAGTACTTC CASSSGETQYF
once TRBJ2-7 TRBD1 TRBV28 TGTGCCAGCAGTTTCAGGGGGATCCTCTCCTACGAGCAGTACTTC CASSFRGILSYEQYF
NA TRBJ2-7 NA TRBV4-2 TGTGCCAGCAGCCAAGAGGACTCCGAGACCTACGAGCAGTACTTC CASSQEDSETYEQYF
NA TRBJ2-7 NA TRBV4-1 TGCGCCAGCAGCCCACGGCAGGGTCCCTACGAGCAGTACTTC CASSPRQGPYEQYF
NA TRBJ2-7 TRBD2 TRBV11-3 TGTGCCAGCAGCTTAGGGACTAGCGGAACCTACGAGCAGTACTTC CASSLGTSGTYEQYF